This passage covers 28 T cell receptor beta chains from one sample sequenced in a study of STAT5B mutations in CD4+ large granular lymphocyte leukemia. Data came from immunoSEQ multiplex PCR; TCRdb stores just in-frame clones and leaves some out. The table includes over 25,000 clones, 60% to 80% detected once. The sequenced sample consisted of CD4+ T cells from blood buffy coats. The origin of the receptors is a human donor in good health.

The rearrangement joins TRBV7-2 to TRBJ2-1, with D possibly matching TRBD2 (6 bases). The CDR3 has 14 residues. Trimming removed 3 bases at V and 6 bases at J, with 12 bases between. CDR1 and CDR2 (germline): SGHTA, FQGNSA. For the CDR3, the DNA is TGTGCCAGCAGCTTGGGGACTTTGGCCAATGAGCAGTTCTTC. Translating it yields CASSLGTLANEQFF. The whole variable domain, filled in from reference TRBV7-2 and TRBJ2-1, reads GAGVSQSPSNKVTEKGKDVELRCDPISGHTALYWYRQSLGQGLEFLIYFQGNSAPDKSGLPSDRFSAERTGGSVSTLTIQRTQQEDSAVYLCASSLGTLANEQFFGPGTRLTVL.

The chain employs TRBV4-1 and TRBJ2-7, with D tentatively TRBD2 (6 bases). Germline-derived CDR1 and CDR2 are MGHRA and YSYEKL. CDR3 length: 14 residues. The V and J ends lost 4 bases and 5 bases respectively, with 15 bases between them. The CDR3 loop is CASSRAGFEDEQYF. In nucleotides, the CDR3 is TGCGCCAGCAGCCGGGCGGGGTTTGAGGACGAGCAGTACTTC.

The V gene is TRBV30, the J gene TRBJ1-2; TRBD1 matches at 10 bases. The CDR3 is 19 amino acids. Germline lookup yields CDR1 GTSNPN and CDR2 SVGIG (reference sequence). Trimming at V came to 3 bases and at J to 4 bases, leaving 20 bases not matched to a gene. The CDR3 spells CAWSIFSGTGVKRGYGYTF. The CDR3 coding sequence is TGTGCCTGGAGCATCTTTTCAGGGACAGGGGTGAAAAGGGGCTATGGCTACACCTTC. Combining the CDR3 with reference TRBV30 and TRBJ1-2 gives the whole variable domain SQTIHQWPATLVQPVGSPLSLECTVEGTSNPNLYWYRQAAGRGLQLLFYSVGIGQISSEVPQNLSASRPQDRQFILSSKKLLLSDSGFYLCAWSIFSGTGVKRGYGYTFGSGTRLTVV.

The chain carries TRBV5-1 and TRBJ1-4; D is perhaps TRBD1 (5 bases). Per germline, CDR1 SGHRS and CDR2 YFSETQ. The CDR3 has 14 amino acids. Between the trimmed V and J ends, which lost 7 bases and 6 bases, there was a span of 16 bases. As DNA, the CDR3 is TGCGCCAGCCGCCTGGGGGGGGGTGATGAAAAACTGTTTTTT. This codes for CASRLGGGDEKLFF.

This chain links TRBV5-1 with TRBJ1-3; D is uncertain. Germline CDR1 SGHRS, CDR2 YFSETQ. The CDR3 contains 14 residues. V lost 0 bases and J lost 2, with 6 bases in between. CDR3 in amino acids: CASSLEGPGNTIYF. The CDR3 coding sequence is TGCGCCAGCAGCTTGGAAGGTCCTGGAAACACCATATATTTT.

This clone has just a few counts. The chain has TRBV6-6 and TRBJ1-1; D gene ambiguous. CDR1 and CDR2 from the germline V gene are MNHNY and SVGAGI (reference sequence). The CDR3 runs 11 residues. Trimming removed 7 bases at V and 8 bases at J, with 11 bases between. The CDR3 coding sequence is TGTGCCAGCAACTACCTGCGAGAAGCTTTCTTT. It encodes CASNYLREAFF.

The CDR3 loop reads CASSPSTGATNEKLFF. In DNA, the CDR3 is TGTGCCAGCAGCCCGAGTACCGGGGCAACTAATGAAAAACTGTTTTTT. The V call is TRBV7-2, the J call TRBJ1-4; no clear D gene. The CDR3 has 16 residues. CDR1 is SGHTA and CDR2 is FQGNSA in the germline V gene. Trimming took 5 bases from V and 0 from J, leaving 13 bases between them.

This clone has just one count. V usage is TRBV6-1 and J usage is TRBJ2-3; D might be TRBD1 or TRBD2, each matching 6 bases. V was trimmed by 3 bases and J by 8 bases, leaving 15 bases between them. From germline, CDR1 is MNHNS and CDR2 SASEGT. The CDR3 length is 14 residues. The CDR3 DNA sequence: TGTGCCAGCAGTGACTCTAGGGGGGCAGGTACGCAGTATTTT. Translating gives CASSDSRGAGTQYF.

The gene calls are TRBV11-3 and TRBJ1-5, with D unclear. Germline values: CDR1 SGHNT, CDR2 YENEEA. V was pared by 1 base and J by 1 base, with 8 bases between. This CDR3 contains 15 residues. CDR3 loop: CASSLGGESNQPQHF. CDR3 nucleotides: TGTGCCAGCAGCTTAGGAGGAGAGAGCAATCAGCCCCAGCATTTT.

This clone has just a few counts. The chain couples TRBV18 to TRBJ1-4, with D tentatively TRBD1 (5 bases). The germline V gene has CDR1 KGHSH and CDR2 LQKENI. Deletions cut 2 bases from V and 8 bases from J, with 12 bases between. CDR3 size: 14 residues. The CDR3: CASSPSGGWEKLFF. CDR3 nucleotides: TGTGCCAGCTCACCAAGCGGGGGATGGGAAAAACTGTTTTTT.

V usage is TRBV10-1 and J usage is TRBJ2-3; the match to TRBD1 covers 7 bases. In germline, CDR1 is WNHNN, CDR2 SYGVQD (reference sequence). This CDR3 is 14 amino acids long. The V gene end was trimmed by 6 bases and the J gene end by 2 bases; junction bases not matched to a gene: 5. The CDR3 reads CASRRDSLTDTQYF. Written as DNA, the CDR3 is TGCGCCAGCAGGAGGGACAGCCTCACAGATACGCAGTATTTT.

The chain carries TRBV28 and TRBJ2-5; possibly TRBD1 for D (6 bases). Germline V lookup: CDR1 MDHEN, CDR2 SYDVKM. The CDR3 runs 15 residues. Trimming cost V 6 bases and J 5 bases, with 19 bases left between them. The CDR3 DNA is TGTGCCAGCAGAGGACAGCTAGGGTTAGGGGAGACCCAGTACTTC. Protein: CASRGQLGLGETQYF.

The chain recombines TRBV19 with TRBJ2-7, with no clear D. The CDR3 sequence is 14 residues long. Trimming removed 8 bases at V and 0 bases at J, with 14 bases between. CDR1 LNHDA and CDR2 SQIVND come from the germline V gene (reference sequence). The chain's CDR3 is CASSNALNSYEQYF. DNA of the CDR3: TGTGCCAGTTCCAATGCACTCAACTCCTACGAGCAGTACTTC.

CDR3 region: CASRTDHNSPLHF. The CDR3 DNA sequence: TGTGCCAGCCGGACAGATCATAATTCACCCCTCCACTTT. V and J are TRBV28 and TRBJ1-6; TRBD1 might be the D (6 bases). The germline V gene encodes CDR1 MDHEN and CDR2 SYDVKM. This CDR3 is built from 13 residues. Trimming pared 8 bases from V and 5 bases from J, leaving 10 bases between.

The gene calls are TRBV29-1 and TRBJ2-2; 7 bases are shared with TRBD1. The CDR3 runs to 15 residues. Germline-derived CDR1 and CDR2 are SQVTM and ANQGSEA. Losses at the gene ends were 6 bases for V and 1 base for J; bases not matched to a gene: 8. The CDR3: CSVRKGAVNTGELFF. In nucleotides, the CDR3 is TGCAGCGTCCGCAAGGGGGCGGTGAACACCGGGGAGCTGTTTTTT.

The chain recombines TRBV4-2 with TRBJ1-2; D remains unclear. V was trimmed by 0 bases and J by 4 bases, leaving 12 bases between them. The CDR3 consists of 15 residues. The V gene's germline CDR1 is LGHNA and CDR2 YNFKEQ. As DNA, the CDR3 is TGTGCCAGCAGCCAAGAGTCACTGTCTAGCTATGGCTACACCTTC. This translates into CASSQESLSSYGYTF.

The chain employs TRBV30 and TRBJ1-2; TRBD1 is a possible D gene (5 bases). Germline V lookup: CDR1 GTSNPN, CDR2 SVGIG (reference sequence). With 5 bases removed from V and 6 bases from J, the gap between germline ends came to 13 bases. The CDR3 contains 12 residues. The CDR3 reads CAWSTERHGYTF. CDR3 sequence (DNA): TGTGCCTGGTCGACAGAACGGCATGGCTACACCTTC. Full variable domain (remainder filled in from reference TRBV30 and TRBJ1-2): SQTIHQWPATLVQPVGSPLSLECTVEGTSNPNLYWYRQAAGRGLQLLFYSVGIGQISSEVPQNLSASRPQDRQFILSSKKLLLSDSGFYLCAWSTERHGYTFGSGTRLTVV.

This clone was seen more than once but under ten times. The chain joins TRBV5-4 to TRBJ2-1; the D call may be TRBD1 or TRBD2 (5 bases each). The CDR3 loop spans 14 amino acids. V was shortened by 0 bases and J by 7 bases, with 11 bases between the two germline ends. CDR1 and CDR2 from the germline V gene are SGHNT and YYREEE (reference sequence). The CDR3 spells CASSLGGPSNEQFF. The CDR3 DNA reads as TGTGCCAGCAGCTTGGGGGGACCTAGTAATGAGCAGTTCTTC.

The chain has TRBV10-3 and TRBJ2-1; D remains ambiguous. The CDR3 is 14 amino acids. V was cut by 2 bases and J by 7 bases, with 12 bases left in between. Germline values: CDR1 ENHRY, CDR2 SYGVKD. CDR3: CAISEGPDLNEQFF. CDR3 sequence (DNA): TGTGCCATCAGTGAGGGGCCGGACCTAAATGAGCAGTTCTTC.

The chain carries TRBV2 and TRBJ1-5; no clear D. Germline CDR1 is SNHLY and CDR2 is FYNNEI. V lost 4 bases and J lost 7, with 17 bases in between. This CDR3 spans 15 amino acids. Here the CDR3 reads CASSAGPSTIQPQHF. In nucleotides, the CDR3 is TGTGCCAGCAGTGCAGGCCCCTCTACTATCCAGCCCCAGCATTTT.

The rearrangement joins TRBV30 to TRBJ1-6; D uncertain. The ends were cut back, 2 bases at V and 0 bases at J, with 8 bases in the middle. The germline gives CDR1 GTSNPN, CDR2 SVGIG (reference sequence). CDR3 length: 15 amino acids. The CDR3 DNA reads as TGTGCCTGGAGTAAAGGGTTCTCCTATAATTCACCCCTCCACTTT. Translated: CAWSKGFSYNSPLHF.

The genes are TRBV18 and TRBJ2-5; tentative D call: TRBD1 (6 bases). The CDR3 sequence is 14 residues long. With 6 bases removed from V and 3 bases from J, the gap between germline ends came to 14 bases. Germline values: CDR1 KGHSH, CDR2 LQKENI. The CDR3 sequence: CASSLGQTEETQYF. CDR3 nucleotides: TGTGCCAGCTCCCTTGGACAGACCGAAGAGACCCAGTACTTC.

This chain joins TRBV10-3 and TRBJ2-7, with D unresolved. Germline V gene lookup returns CDR1 ENHRY and CDR2 SYGVKD. The ends were cut back, 3 bases at V and 6 bases at J, with 12 bases in the middle. This CDR3 is built from 13 residues. Here the CDR3 DNA reads TGTGCCATCAGTGATTTGCGAGTAGGCGAGCAGTACTTC. It encodes CAISDLRVGEQYF.

The rearrangement joins TRBV5-1 to TRBJ2-5, with TRBD2 matching over 10 bases. Germline V CDR1 and CDR2: SGHRS, YFSETQ. This CDR3 is 22 amino acids long. V lost 3 bases and J lost 3; bases outside the gene matches: 26. The CDR3 reads CASSSLGVTKRGGYEFEETQYF. As DNA, the CDR3 is TGCGCCAGCAGCTCATTGGGGGTAACTAAGCGGGGGGGCTATGAATTTGAAGAGACCCAGTACTTC.

This chain uses TRBV7-9 with TRBJ2-1, with unresolved D. The V gene lost 4 bases and the J gene lost 6 bases, with 13 bases spanning the gap. This CDR3 has 14 residues. Looked up from germline, CDR1 is SEHNR and CDR2 is FQNEAQ (reference sequence). The CDR3 coding sequence is TGTGCCAGCAGCTCACTCCAGAGCTCCAATGAGCAGTTCTTC. It encodes CASSSLQSSNEQFF.

This clone was counted between two and nine times. The chain is built from TRBV7-3 and TRBJ2-1; D remains ambiguous. The CDR3 covers 18 residues. From germline, CDR1 is SGHTA and CDR2 FQGTGA. V was pared by 1 base and J by 10 bases, with 26 bases between. Written as DNA, the CDR3 is TGTGCCAGCAGCTTAAGATCGAAACCGGGCCAAAGCGTAGGGGAGCAGTTCTTC. Its translation: CASSLRSKPGQSVGEQFF. Supplemented by reference TRBV7-3 and TRBJ2-1, the full variable domain reads GAGVSQTPSNKVTEKGKYVELRCDPISGHTALYWYRQSLGQGPEFLIYFQGTGAADDSGLPNDRFFAVRPEGSVSTLKIQRTERGDSAVYLCASSLRSKPGQSVGEQFFGPGTRLTVL.

DNA of the CDR3: TGTGCCAGCTCACCAAAAATCCGGGACAGGGGGCGCAGCGGCACTGAAGCTTTCTTT. Translated: CASSPKIRDRGRSGTEAFF. This chain links TRBV18 with TRBJ1-1; 12 nucleotides agree with TRBD1. Germline CDR1 reads KGHSH; CDR2 reads LQKENI. The CDR3 covers 19 residues. V shed 2 bases, J shed 4 bases, and the junction held 14 bases outside the gene matches.

The CDR3 DNA sequence: TGCAGCGTTGCGTATAGCGGTGCCTACAATGAGCAGTTCTTC. This gives the protein CSVAYSGAYNEQFF. The rearrangement uses TRBV29-1 and TRBJ2-1; D is possibly TRBD2 (6 bases). The CDR3 consists of 14 residues. CDR1 is SQVTM and CDR2 is ANQGSEA in the germline V gene. Trimming stripped 4 bases from V and 2 bases from J, with 12 bases between.